These 5 T cell receptor beta chains were sequenced from one sample in a study of blood T cell repertoires in COVID-19. Libraries were prepared by immunoSEQ multiplex PCR; TCRdb keeps only in-frame clonotypes and omits some of them. This sample yields some 150,000 clones, of which over 65% are seen a single time; around 5% belongs to the top ten. Material: peripheral blood. The receptors shown here come from a human donor in a cohort sampled during active COVID-19.

The genes are TRBV2 and TRBJ2-3; D uncertain. Looked up from germline, CDR1 is SNHLY and CDR2 is FYNNEI. The CDR3 length is 14 residues. Trimming removed 8 bases from V and 0 bases from J, with 12 bases in between. The CDR3, as DNA: TGTGCCAGCCACTATAAACCTAGCACAGATACGCAGTATTTT. This codes for CASHYKPSTDTQYF.

This chain links TRBV11-2 with TRBJ2-7; the D gene is possibly TRBD1 (6 bases). CDR3 length equals 15 residues. Germline assignment: CDR1 SGHAT and CDR2 FQNNGV. V dropped 2 bases and J dropped 5 bases, with 16 bases sitting between them. In DNA form, the CDR3 reads TGTGCCAGCAGCTTACCTATCCTGGCAGGGGACGAGCAGTACTTC. The encoded protein is CASSLPILAGDEQYF.

The chain joins TRBV5-1 to TRBJ2-7; the D gene is possibly TRBD1 (5 bases). This CDR3 has 13 residues. The V end lost 4 bases, the J end lost 8 bases, and 16 bases lay between the germline ends. The germline V gene encodes CDR1 SGHRS and CDR2 YFSETQ. Here the CDR3 reads CASSPDTGFKQYF. The CDR3 DNA sequence: TGCGCCAGCAGCCCGGACACGGGTTTCAAGCAGTACTTC.

The V and J genes are TRBV7-3 and TRBJ1-1; TRBD1 matches 7 bases. The CDR3 has 13 residues. Germline V lookup: CDR1 SGHTA, CDR2 FQGTGA. V shed 6 bases, J shed 1 base, and the junction held 2 bases outside the gene matches. The CDR3 here is CASRRQGNTEAFF. The CDR3 coding sequence is TGTGCCAGCAGACGACAGGGGAACACTGAAGCTTTCTTT.

In the case of this clone: This specimen includes other DNA sequences encoding the same CDR3. The chain couples TRBV5-1 to TRBJ2-5, with 9 nucleotides matching TRBD1. Trimming cost V 4 bases and J 2 bases; bases outside gene matches: 3. This CDR3 has 14 residues. The V gene's germline CDR1 is SGHRS and CDR2 YFSETQ. The CDR3 DNA reads as TGCGCCAGCAGCCTGGGGACAGGGCAAGAGACCCAGTACTTC. Translated: CASSLGTGQETQYF.